This is a list of T cell receptor beta chains from one sample in a study of blood T cell repertoires in COVID-19. Generated by immunoSEQ multiplex PCR, the TCRdb table keeps only in-frame clones and is missing some. The sample has 350,000 to 450,000 clones; roughly 86% are singletons. The sample was peripheral blood. The receptor source for this set is a woman aged 55-75 years with COVID-19, enrolled during active disease. Both conserved end residues are part of each CDR3.

CDR3 length: 15; J gene: TRBJ1-4; V gene: TRBV6-5; CDR3 protein: CASSTWTGENEKLFF
CDR3 length: 14; J gene: TRBJ2-1; V gene: TRBV11-3; CDR3 protein: CASSFASEGNEQFF
CDR3 length: 15; J gene: TRBJ1-5; V gene: TRBV5-8; CDR3 protein: CASSLGQGGYQPQHF
CDR3 length: 16; J gene: TRBJ2-5; V gene: TRBV27; CDR3 protein: CASSLGASGDQETQYF
CDR3 length: 13; J gene: TRBJ1-5; V gene: TRBV20-1; CDR3 protein: CSASLSYNQPQHF
CDR3 length: 14; J gene: TRBJ2-7; V gene: TRBV5-5; CDR3 protein: CASSGGALSYEQYF
CDR3 length: 15; J gene: TRBJ2-1; V gene: TRBV18; CDR3 protein: CASSPARGDHNEQFF
CDR3 length: 17; J gene: TRBJ1-5; V gene: TRBV19; CDR3 protein: CASSPGTGGDSNQPQHF
CDR3 length: 15; J gene: TRBJ2-3; V gene: TRBV2; CDR3 protein: CASSEDPGGTDTQYF
CDR3 length: 13; J gene: TRBJ2-1; V gene: TRBV3-1/TRBV3-2; CDR3 protein: CASSHPPDNEQFF
CDR3 length: 15; J gene: TRBJ2-7; V gene: TRBV4-1; CDR3 protein: CASSFAGTSSYEQYF
CDR3 length: 14; J gene: TRBJ2-1; V gene: TRBV28; CDR3 protein: CASTLLGAGNEQFF
CDR3 length: 15; J gene: TRBJ1-2; V gene: TRBV2; CDR3 protein: CASSDSGTGAGGYTF
CDR3 length: 15; J gene: TRBJ2-7; V gene: TRBV19; CDR3 protein: CASSTVAASSYEQYF
CDR3 length: 17; J gene: TRBJ2-1; V gene: TRBV18; CDR3 protein: CASSPRNRALTYNEQFF
CDR3 length: 17; J gene: TRBJ2-5; V gene: TRBV5-4; CDR3 protein: CASSLPPGPSGSETQYF
CDR3 length: 16; J gene: TRBJ2-3; V gene: TRBV11-2; CDR3 protein: CASSLARGAGTDTQYF
CDR3 length: 19; J gene: TRBJ1-6; V gene: TRBV4-1; CDR3 protein: CASSQENLATGSYNSPLHF
CDR3 length: 15; J gene: TRBJ2-1; V gene: TRBV5-4; CDR3 protein: CASTLGLRSGNEQFF
CDR3 length: 19; J gene: TRBJ1-6; V gene: TRBV2; CDR3 protein: CASSAPRTGVGFYNSPLHF
CDR3 length: 18; J gene: TRBJ2-7; V gene: TRBV19; CDR3 protein: CASSSWTIGGGPNYEQYF
CDR3 length: 13; J gene: TRBJ1-1; V gene: TRBV25-1; CDR3 protein: CASSFDRATEAFF
CDR3 length: 13; J gene: TRBJ1-1; V gene: TRBV7-8; CDR3 protein: CASSSTGGIEAFF
CDR3 length: 15; J gene: TRBJ2-1; V gene: TRBV19; CDR3 protein: CASTTSHLAGAEQFF
CDR3 length: 13; J gene: TRBJ1-5; V gene: TRBV7-2; CDR3 protein: CASSPQINQPQHF
CDR3 length: 14; J gene: TRBJ1-5; V gene: TRBV30; CDR3 protein: CAWRQTGGNQPQHF
CDR3 length: 20; J gene: TRBJ1-2; V gene: TRBV19; CDR3 protein: CASSITPGDFKGLANYGYTF
CDR3 length: 13; J gene: TRBJ1-2; V gene: TRBV27; CDR3 protein: CASSASGLHGYTF
CDR3 length: 16; J gene: TRBJ1-3; V gene: TRBV5-4; CDR3 protein: CASSKRQGASGNTIYF
CDR3 length: 11; J gene: TRBJ2-2; V gene: TRBV6-5; CDR3 protein: CASIVLGELFF
CDR3 length: 16; J gene: TRBJ2-3; V gene: TRBV7-3; CDR3 protein: CASSPALAGEADTQYF
CDR3 length: 16; J gene: TRBJ1-6; V gene: TRBV6-1; CDR3 protein: CASSGDTGGRLGTLHF